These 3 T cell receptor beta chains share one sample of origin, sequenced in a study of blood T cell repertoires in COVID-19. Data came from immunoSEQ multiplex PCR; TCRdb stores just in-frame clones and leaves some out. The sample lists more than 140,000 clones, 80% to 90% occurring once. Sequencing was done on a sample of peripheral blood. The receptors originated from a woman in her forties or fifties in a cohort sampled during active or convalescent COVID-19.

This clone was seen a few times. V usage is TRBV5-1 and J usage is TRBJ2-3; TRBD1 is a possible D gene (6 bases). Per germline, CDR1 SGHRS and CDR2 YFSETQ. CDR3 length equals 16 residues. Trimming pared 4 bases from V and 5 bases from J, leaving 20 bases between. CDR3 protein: CASSPSDRGFGDTQYF. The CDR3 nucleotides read TGCGCCAGCAGCCCCTCGGACAGAGGTTTTGGAGATACGCAGTATTTT.

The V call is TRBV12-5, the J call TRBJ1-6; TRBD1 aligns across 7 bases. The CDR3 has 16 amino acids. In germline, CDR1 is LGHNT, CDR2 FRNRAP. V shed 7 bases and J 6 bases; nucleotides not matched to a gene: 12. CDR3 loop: CASVAGPGTANSPLHF. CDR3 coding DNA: TGTGCTAGTGTCGCTGGGCCCGGGACAGCTAATTCACCCCTCCACTTT.

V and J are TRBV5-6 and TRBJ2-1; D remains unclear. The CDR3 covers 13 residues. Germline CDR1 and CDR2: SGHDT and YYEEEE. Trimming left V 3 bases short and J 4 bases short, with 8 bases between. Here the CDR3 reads CASSYDTYNEQFF. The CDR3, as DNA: TGTGCCAGCAGCTACGACACGTACAATGAGCAGTTCTTC.